Each of the 32 T cell receptor beta chains below was sequenced from the same sample in a study of cytomegalovirus exposure and HLA in healthy donors (dated by TCRdb to 2016 to 2017). Receptor libraries were prepared by the immunoSEQ multiplex PCR assay. The multiplex PCR relied on a mix of 60 forward primers for TCR Vbeta segments and 13 reverse primers for TCR Jbeta segments. In its TCRdb copy, this immuneACCESS table keeps in-frame sequences only and misses some clones. Where compared with another copy, unresolved V genes explain less than half of these, and the others have no known cause. Here the sample has some 140,000 clones; 75% to 85% occur a single time. The ten most abundant clones make up about 5.6% of the sample. Sequencing was carried out using PBMCs. Receptor source: a woman aged 40-49 years in good health and CMV-seropositive.

The rearrangement links TRBV6-6 to TRBJ2-2; 8 nucleotides align to TRBD2. CDR3 length: 15 amino acids. Germline assignment: CDR1 MNHNY and CDR2 SVGAGI (reference sequence). The trim removed 4 bases at V and 2 bases at J, leaving 3 bases unmatched. CDR3 sequence: CASSSGGQNTGELFF. The CDR3 DNA reads TGTGCCAGCAGTTCGGGAGGGCAAAACACCGGGGAGCTGTTTTTT.

The chain has TRBV30 and TRBJ2-7; 12 positions agree with TRBD1. Trimming removed 5 bases from V and 7 bases from J; junction bases left unmatched: 9. The germline gives CDR1 GTSNPN, CDR2 SVGIG (reference sequence). The CDR3 spans 14 residues. Written as DNA, the CDR3 is TGTGCCTGGGGGGGACAGGGGGCCTTCTGGGAGCAGTACTTC. Residues: CAWGGQGAFWEQYF.

The sample holds one count of this clone. The J gene is TRBJ2-7, the V gene TRBV6-5, with 8 bases identical to TRBD1. Losses at the gene ends were 6 bases for V and 2 bases for J; bases not matched to a gene: 6. Per the germline V gene, CDR1 is MNHEY and CDR2 is SVGAGI. This CDR3 contains 14 residues. CDR3 sequence reads: CASRSGTGTYEQYF. The CDR3 coding sequence is TGTGCCAGCAGGTCCGGGACAGGAACCTACGAGCAGTACTTC.

A few counts support this clone. Other DNA variants within this sample encode the same CDR3. CDR3 loop: CASSQEGLWGGRNTEAFF. The CDR3 nucleotides are TGCGCCAGCAGCCAGGAGGGGCTTTGGGGGGGACGTAACACTGAAGCTTTCTTT. The chain joins TRBV4-1 to TRBJ1-1, with a possible D match to TRBD1 (5 bases). The CDR3 length is 18 residues. CDR1 and CDR2 from the germline V gene are MGHRA and YSYEKL. V lost 3 bases, J lost 2 bases, and 22 bases lay in between.

The V gene is TRBV6-5, the J gene TRBJ2-7, with D perhaps TRBD1 (5 bases). The length of the CDR3 is 15 residues. In germline, CDR1 is MNHEY, CDR2 SVGAGI. V was shortened by 6 bases and J by 0 bases, with 15 bases between the two germline ends. The CDR3 loop reads CASRGVQGPSYEQYF. The CDR3 DNA follows: TGTGCCAGCAGAGGTGTCCAGGGCCCCTCCTACGAGCAGTACTTC.

This clone occurred a few times. The chain joins TRBV18 to TRBJ1-1; 7 positions agree with TRBD1. The CDR3 runs to 14 residues. Germline V gene lookup returns CDR1 KGHSH and CDR2 LQKENI. Trimming took 6 bases from V and 7 from J; bases not matched to a gene: 11. CDR3 coding DNA: TGTGCCAGCTCTTCGACAGGGCTTAAGAATGAAGCTTTCTTT. Its translation is CASSSTGLKNEAFF.

The chain uses TRBV28 and TRBJ2-2; 12 nucleotides align to TRBD2. J was trimmed by 4 bases and V by 9 bases; bases with no gene match: 12. The CDR3 extends over 17 amino acids. Germline V lookup: CDR1 MDHEN, CDR2 SYDVKM. CDR3 DNA: TGTGCCAGTTTACTAGCGGGAGGCCCTCCGGGCACCGGGGAGCTGTTTTTT. Protein product: CASLLAGGPPGTGELFF.

The rearrangement joins TRBV21-1 to TRBJ1-5; the table's D call TRBD1 went unverified against the DNA. TRBV21-1 is termed a pseudogene. The CDR3 runs 15 residues. The CDR3 DNA follows: TGTGCCAGCCTGCGCTCGGTGGGGCGAGGTCAGCCCCAGCATTTT. Its protein is CASLRSVGRGQPQHF.

Points on this clone: In the same sample, other DNA sequences code for this CDR3. The V gene is TRBV9, the J gene TRBJ2-1; 12 bases are shared with TRBD2. Germline V gene data show CDR1 as SGDLS and CDR2 as YYNGEE. Trimming took 4 bases from V and 8 from J; bases not matched to a gene: 13. The CDR3 is made up of 17 amino acids. The CDR3 sequence: CASSLRTSGITWDEQFF. DNA of the CDR3: TGTGCCAGCAGCTTGAGGACTAGCGGGATTACCTGGGATGAGCAGTTCTTC.

This chain links TRBV14 with TRBJ2-7; 7 bases fit TRBD1. Trimming took 4 bases from V and 4 from J; bases not matched to a gene: 1. CDR3 size: 12 residues. Per the germline V gene, CDR1 is SGHDN and CDR2 is FVKESK. The CDR3 DNA follows: TGTGCCAGCAGCCGACAGGGTTACGAGCAGTACTTC. This gives the protein CASSRQGYEQYF.

This clone was counted a few times. The chain combines TRBV5-6 with TRBJ2-2; 8 positions agree with TRBD2. Germline lookup yields CDR1 SGHDT and CDR2 YYEEEE. V shed 5 bases and J 3 bases; nucleotides not matched to a gene: 6. This CDR3 has 15 amino acids. This chain's CDR3 is CASSKRETYTGELFF. The CDR3 nucleotides are TGTGCCAGCAGTAAGCGGGAGACTTACACCGGGGAGCTGTTTTTT. Drawing the rest from reference TRBV5-6 and TRBJ2-2, the complete variable domain is DAGVTQSPTHLIKTRGQQVTLRCSPKSGHDTVSWYQQALGQGPQFIFQYYEEEERQRGNFPDRFSGHQFPNYSSELNVNALLLGDSALYLCASSKRETYTGELFFGEGSRLTVL.

The table lists this clone with a count of one. This chain's CDR3 is CASSSRRGVNTEAFF. In DNA, the CDR3 is TGTGCCAGCAGTTCCCGACGCGGCGTGAACACTGAAGCTTTCTTT. The chain joins TRBV7-2 to TRBJ1-1; D is unresolved. V was clipped by 6 bases and J by 0 bases, with 14 bases between them. CDR1 is SGHTA, CDR2 FQGNSA, per germline. The CDR3 totals 15 residues.

The chain uses TRBV7-9 and TRBJ1-5; 7 positions agree with TRBD1. V lost 9 bases and J lost 0; bases outside the gene matches: 8. The CDR3 consists of 15 residues. Germline CDR1 is SEHNR and CDR2 is FQNEAQ (reference sequence). In DNA, the CDR3 is TGTGCCAGTTCGGCGGGGACAGTTAGCAATCAGCCCCAGCATTTT. It specifies CASSAGTVSNQPQHF.

This chain connects TRBV19 to TRBJ2-7; TRBD1 aligns across 9 bases. CDR1 and CDR2 (germline): LNHDA, SQIVND (reference sequence). The CDR3 totals 14 residues. J was trimmed by 3 bases and V by 5 bases; bases with no gene match: 5. CDR3 sequence (DNA): TGTGCCAGTAGTTCGACAGGGGGGAGCTACGAGCAGTACTTC. Protein: CASSSTGGSYEQYF. The full variable domain, completed using reference TRBV19 and TRBJ2-7, is DGGITQSPKYLFRKEGQNVTLSCEQNLNHDAMYWYRQDPGQGLRLIYYSQIVNDFQKGDIAEGYSVSREKKESFPLTVTSAQKNPTAFYLCASSSTGGSYEQYFGPGTRLTVT.

The V and J genes are TRBV5-1 and TRBJ2-2, with D perhaps matching TRBD2 (5 bases). The V gene's germline CDR1 is SGHRS and CDR2 YFSETQ. The CDR3 is 15 amino acids. The V gene lost 0 bases and the J gene lost 6 bases, with 12 bases spanning the gap. For the CDR3, the DNA is TGCGCCAGCAGCTTGGGCGGGTTTTTCCCCGGGGAGCTGTTTTTT. Its protein product is CASSLGGFFPGELFF. Full variable domain (outside the CDR3, taken from reference TRBV5-1 and TRBJ2-2): KAGVTQTPRYLIKTRGQQVTLSCSPISGHRSVSWYQQTPGQGLQFLFEYFSETQRNKGNFPGRFSGRQFSNSRSEMNVSTLELGDSALYLCASSLGGFFPGELFFGEGSRLTVL.

This CDR3 is CASSREGKLFF. CDR3 coding DNA: TGTGCCAGCAGCCGGGAGGGAAAACTGTTTTTT. V usage is TRBV7-9 and J usage is TRBJ1-4; D is ambiguous. The V end was cut by 5 bases, the J end by 10 bases, with 8 bases between. The CDR3 is made up of 11 amino acids. Germline V lookup: CDR1 SEHNR, CDR2 FQNEAQ (reference sequence).

This chain connects TRBV5-1 to TRBJ2-3; D unclear. CDR1 is SGHRS, CDR2 YFSETQ, per germline. V was shortened by 0 bases and J by 0 bases, with 8 bases between the two germline ends. The CDR3 has 15 amino acids. The CDR3 here is CASSLEEPSTDTQYF. The CDR3 DNA follows: TGCGCCAGCAGCTTGGAAGAGCCTAGCACAGATACGCAGTATTTT.

The chain combines TRBV5-4 with TRBJ1-1; D may be TRBD1 (5 bases). This CDR3 has 12 residues. CDR1 and CDR2 from the germline V gene are SGHNT and YYREEE (reference sequence). The V end lost 4 bases, the J end lost 6 bases, and 10 bases lay between the germline ends. CDR3 DNA: TGTGCCAGCAGCCCCGGACACCCTGAAGCTTTCTTT. Translated: CASSPGHPEAFF.

The rearrangement links TRBV18 to TRBJ1-3; 7 bases are shared with TRBD1. This CDR3 contains 15 residues. The trim removed 4 bases at V and 0 bases at J, leaving 3 bases unmatched. Germline V gene data show CDR1 as KGHSH and CDR2 as LQKENI. CDR3 DNA: TGTGCCAGCTCACAAGACAGGGACTCTGGAAACACCATATATTTT. It translates to CASSQDRDSGNTIYF.

With respect to this clone: Germline is not matched at one junction end, which may reflect a read error. This chain uses TRBV7-9 with TRBJ1-2; tentative D call: TRBD1 (6 bases). Germline V gene sequence: CDR1 SEHNR, CDR2 FQNEAQ (reference sequence). This CDR3 contains 12 residues. In DNA, the CDR3 is TGTTCCAGCAGCTTTGTGGGGGCTGGCTACACCTTC. Amino acids: CSSSFVGAGYTF.

The CDR3 bases are TGCGCCAGCAGCCGCCAGGGCGTTAGCGGGAGCGGTGGGTACAATGAGCAGTTCTTC. Translating gives CASSRQGVSGSGGYNEQFF. V usage is TRBV5-1 and J usage is TRBJ2-1; 9 nucleotides align to TRBD2. V dropped 4 bases and J dropped 4; count of bases not matched to a gene: 18. The length of the CDR3 is 19 residues. Germline values: CDR1 SGHRS, CDR2 YFSETQ. The full variable domain, in which reference TRBV5-1 and TRBJ2-1 provide the parts outside the CDR3, is KAGVTQTPRYLIKTRGQQVTLSCSPISGHRSVSWYQQTPGQGLQFLFEYFSETQRNKGNFPGRFSGRQFSNSRSEMNVSTLELGDSALYLCASSRQGVSGSGGYNEQFFGPGTRLTVL.

The rearrangement joins TRBV19 to TRBJ1-1, with TRBD1 as a possible D gene (5 bases). CDR1 is LNHDA and CDR2 is SQIVND in the germline V gene (reference sequence). Between the trimmed V and J ends, which lost 5 bases and 8 bases, there was a span of 9 bases. The CDR3 totals 11 residues. The CDR3 nucleotides are TGTGCCAGTAGTGGGAGGGACGAAGCTTTCTTT. Protein: CASSGRDEAFF.

With regard to this clone: One end of the junction does not line up with germline, which may come from a read error. V is TRBV7-9 and J is TRBJ1-1; D is unclear. Germline assignment: CDR1 SEHNR and CDR2 FQNEAQ (reference sequence). This CDR3 region has 12 residues. In DNA form, the CDR3 reads TGTTCCAGCAGCTTAGTGGGAGGGAAAGCTTTCTTT. It codes for CSSSLVGGKAFF.

The rearrangement links TRBV29-1 to TRBJ2-3, with D unresolved. CDR1 and CDR2 (germline): SQVTM, ANQGSEA. The CDR3 has 13 residues. V lost 3 bases, J lost 3 bases, and 10 bases lay in between. DNA of the CDR3: TGCAGCGTTGAGTCCCAGACTACAGATACGCAGTATTTT. This encodes CSVESQTTDTQYF.

The CDR3 sequence is CASSIQQGSYEQYF. Written as DNA, the CDR3 is TGTGCCAGTAGTATACAACAGGGGTCCTACGAGCAGTACTTC. The chain employs TRBV19 and TRBJ2-7; 7 bases align to TRBD1. The V segment lost 2 bases and the J segment 1 base; nucleotides outside the gene matches: 2. CDR1 and CDR2 from the germline V gene are LNHDA and SQIVND (reference sequence). This CDR3 is 14 amino acids long.

There are a few counts of this clone. V and J are TRBV19 and TRBJ1-5, with 9 bases that match TRBD1. With 4 bases clipped from V and 6 bases from J, the junction kept 7 bases outside the gene matches. The CDR3 has 15 residues. Looked up from germline, CDR1 is LNHDA and CDR2 is SQIVND (reference sequence). CDR3 region: CASSKTGGLRQPQHF. In DNA form, the CDR3 reads TGTGCCAGTAGTAAAACAGGGGGCCTTCGTCAGCCCCAGCATTTT.

The V gene is TRBV7-9, the J gene TRBJ2-1; 9 bases match TRBD1. V lost 3 bases to trimming and J lost 1 base; unmatched junction nucleotides: 7. The CDR3 length is 17 residues. The germline V gene has CDR1 SEHNR and CDR2 FQNEAQ (reference sequence). The chain's CDR3 is CASSFGTGTGSYNEQFF. In nucleotides, the CDR3 is TGTGCCAGCAGCTTCGGAACCGGGACAGGGTCCTACAATGAGCAGTTCTTC. The full variable domain, rest sourced from reference TRBV7-9 and TRBJ2-1, is DTGVSQNPRHKITKRGQNVTFRCDPISEHNRLYWYRQTLGQGPEFLTYFQNEAQLEKSRLLSDRFSAERPKGSFSTLEIQRTEQGDSAMYLCASSFGTGTGSYNEQFFGPGTRLTVL.

This clone came up once. The rearrangement joins TRBV7-8 to TRBJ2-4; possibly TRBD2 for D (6 bases). The V gene's germline CDR1 is SGHVS and CDR2 FQNEAQ. Deletions cut 5 bases from V and 6 bases from J, with 14 bases between. This CDR3 has 14 amino acids. DNA of the CDR3: TGTGCCAGCAGCGCGGGGAGTGGCGGAAACATTCAGTACTTC. It specifies CASSAGSGGNIQYF.

The chain joins TRBV5-4 to TRBJ2-7, with D hard to call. V was pared by 7 bases and J by 3 bases, with 14 bases between. The CDR3 consists of 13 residues. Looked up from germline, CDR1 is SGHNT and CDR2 is YYREEE (reference sequence). CDR3 protein: CASQSYQDYEQYF. In nucleotides, the CDR3 is TGTGCCAGCCAATCCTACCAAGACTACGAGCAGTACTTC. The full variable domain, in which reference TRBV5-4 and TRBJ2-7 provide the parts outside the CDR3, is ETGVTQSPTHLIKTRGQQVTLRCSSQSGHNTVSWYQQALGQGPQFIFQYYREEENGRGNFPPRFSGLQFPNYSSELNVNALELDDSALYLCASQSYQDYEQYFGPGTRLTVT.

V gene TRBV5-1 combines with J gene TRBJ1-2, with D possibly being TRBD1 (6 bases). Germline CDR1 reads SGHRS; CDR2 reads YFSETQ. V was clipped by 1 base and J by 4 bases, with 11 bases between them. The CDR3 has 14 residues. DNA for the CDR3: TGCGCCAGCAGCTTGAGCGCAGGGGCCTATGGCTACACCTTC. Protein sequence: CASSLSAGAYGYTF.

This clone was detected only a few times. The genes are TRBV29-1 and TRBJ2-7, with no clear D. Germline V lookup: CDR1 SQVTM, CDR2 ANQGSEA. Trimming shortened V by 2 bases and J by 1 base, and 9 bases separated the two germline ends. The CDR3 contains 13 residues. CDR3 bases: TGCAGCGTTGAACCCACCGGTTCCTACGAGCAGTACTTC. Encoded protein: CSVEPTGSYEQYF.

V and J are TRBV27 and TRBJ1-5; 10 positions match TRBD1. Germline V gene sequence: CDR1 MNHEY, CDR2 SMNVEV (reference sequence). The V gene end was trimmed by 6 bases and the J gene end by 7 bases; junction bases not matched to a gene: 6. The CDR3 covers 14 residues. Here the CDR3 DNA reads TGTGCCAGCAGAGGGACAGGGGATGGACAGCCCCAGCATTTT. Amino acid sequence: CASRGTGDGQPQHF.